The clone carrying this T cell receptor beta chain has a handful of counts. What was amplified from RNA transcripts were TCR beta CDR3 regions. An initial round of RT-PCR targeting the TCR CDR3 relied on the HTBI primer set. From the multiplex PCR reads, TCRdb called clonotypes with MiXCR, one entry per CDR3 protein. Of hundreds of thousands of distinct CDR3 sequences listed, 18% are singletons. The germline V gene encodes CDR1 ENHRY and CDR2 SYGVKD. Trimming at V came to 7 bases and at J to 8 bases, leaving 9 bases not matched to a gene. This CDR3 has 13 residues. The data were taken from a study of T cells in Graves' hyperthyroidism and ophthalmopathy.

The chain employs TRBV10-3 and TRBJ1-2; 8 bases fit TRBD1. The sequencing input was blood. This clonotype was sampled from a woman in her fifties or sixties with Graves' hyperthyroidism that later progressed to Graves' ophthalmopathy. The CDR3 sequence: CAITDGQGAGYTF. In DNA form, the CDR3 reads TGTGCCATCACCGACGGACAGGGCGCGGGCTACACCTTC.